These T cell receptor beta chains were read from a single sample in a study of cytomegalovirus exposure and HLA in healthy donors. Here immunoSEQ multiplex PCR was the method, and the copy in TCRdb shows in-frame clones only, minus some. The table lists 100,000 to 150,000 clones. The sequencing input was PBMCs. These TCRs come from a man younger than 45 in good health and CMV-seronegative. Each CDR3 is given with its conserved first and last residue. The D gene is left open where the match is weak.

-	TRBV5-6	TRBJ2-7	15	TGTGCCAGCAGCTTCTTGGGGGACACCTCCTACGAGCAGTACTTC	CASSFLGDTSYEQYF
TRBD2	TRBV5-1	TRBJ2-3	15	TGCGCCAGCAGCCCGGGGACTAGCGGCGGGGATACGCAGTATTTT	CASSPGTSGGDTQYF
TRBD2	TRBV14	TRBJ2-5	19	TGTGCCAGCAGCCGCGCGGACACCCTAGCGGGAGTTGTACAAGAGACCCAGTACTTC	CASSRADTLAGVVQETQYF
TRBD1	TRBV29-1	TRBJ2-2	14	TGCAGCGTTGGCCAGGGGGACATAACCGGGGAGCTGTTTTTT	CSVGQGDITGELFF
-	TRBV30	TRBJ1-1	14	TGTGCCTGGACAGACCCAACAGGACCCACTGAAGCTTTCTTT	CAWTDPTGPTEAFF
TRBD1	TRBV6-4	TRBJ1-5	14	TGTGCCAGCAGTCCGGGACAGACGAATCAGCCCCAGCATTTT	CASSPGQTNQPQHF
-	TRBV11-3	TRBJ2-5	16	TGTGCCAGCAGCCCTTGGGCAAGACCGTTCAGGGAGACCCAGTACTTC	CASSPWARPFRETQYF
-	TRBV6-1	TRBJ2-1	13	TGTGCCAGCAGTGCAGCGGCCTTGAATGAGCAGTTCTTC	CASSAAALNEQFF
-	TRBV7-9	TRBJ2-7	16	TGTGCCAGCAGTGGTCCCTCGGGCAGGGTAAGGGGCGAGCAGTACTTC	CASSGPSGRVRGEQYF
TRBD1	TRBV28	TRBJ2-4	16	TGTGCCAGCAGGACGACAGGGGTGGTGAGCAAAAACATTCAGTACTTC	CASRTTGVVSKNIQYF
-	TRBV5-4	TRBJ1-1	15	TGTGCCAGCAGCCTCAGGGCTGTGGAGAACACTGAAGCTTTCTTT	CASSLRAVENTEAFF
TRBD1	TRBV10-3	TRBJ1-1	17	TGTGCCATCAGTGAGTTAGCAGGGGGCCCCTGGAACACTGAAGCTTTCTTT	CAISELAGGPWNTEAFF
TRBD2	TRBV5-1	TRBJ2-2	15	TGCGCCAGCAGCTCGGCGGGAGCGGACACCGGGGAGCTGTTTTTT	CASSSAGADTGELFF
-	TRBV27	TRBJ1-4	14	TGTGCCAGCAGTTTTATGAGCGTGACAGGAAAACTGTTTTTT	CASSFMSVTGKLFF
TRBD2	TRBV5-1	TRBJ2-5	15	TGCGCCAGCAGTTCGGGACTAGCGGGACGGGAGACCCAGTACTTC	CASSSGLAGRETQYF
TRBD1	TRBV18	TRBJ1-4	15	TGTGCCAGCTCACGAACCAGGGGGGATCATGAAAAACTGTTTTTT	CASSRTRGDHEKLFF